This T cell receptor (beta chain) was sequenced for a study of OX40 agonist ivuxolimab in advanced cancers. The study's findings and limits: The investigators did not determine what antigen specificity the expanded peripheral T cells had.

Turning to this clone: Its specificity is not known.

Measured with immunoSEQ multiplex PCR; TCRdb has only the in-frame clones, and not every one. The sample includes 60,000 to 90,000 clones, about 81% of them seen just once. The CDR3 length is 13 residues. CDR1 is SNHLY and CDR2 is FYNNEI in the germline V gene. V gave up 11 bases and J gave up 6 bases; unmatched junction bases: 13. The sample in question was CD4+ or CD8+ T cells sorted from blood, obtained in a trial of the OX40 agonist ivuxolimab. This clonotype was obtained from an adult with an advanced solid tumor such as melanoma, head and neck, liver or kidney cancer. The J gene is TRBJ2-7, the V gene TRBV2, with 7 nucleotides matching TRBD1. CDR3 nucleotide sequence: TGTGCCGGACAGACAGGGCCGTGGGGCGAGCAGTACTTC. Protein product: CAGQTGPWGEQYF.